The sequence of this T cell receptor beta chain was determined in a study of CD8 T cells in ankylosing spondylitis (dated by TCRdb to about 2017). About the investigation overall: The study profiled T cell receptor beta repertoires in healthy donors and ankylosing spondylitis patients to find disease-linked TCR variants. The full study cohort comprised about 25 ankylosing spondylitis patients and around 100 healthy donors. Samples of peripheral blood were taken, and for ankylosing spondylitis patients, synovial fluid was collected as well. The paper as a whole reports these results and caveats: The disease-linked clones were reported as significantly enriched in matched synovial fluid samples from ankylosing spondylitis patients. A CD8+ phenotype was shown by the disease-linked clones, which were found at relatively low frequencies in peripheral blood. Some of the motif variants had been reported before in the synovial fluid and blood of reactive arthritis patients, a finding that suggests common disease-initiation mechanisms. A TCR beta motif made up of eight highly homologous amino acid variants appeared to be characteristic of blood from ankylosing spondylitis patients.

This clonotype was detected only a few times. The clone's antigen remains unknown. The sample holds no much larger clone one base away, and base qualities are not on file. The CDR3 runs 13 amino acids, cysteine and phenylalanine included. The retained sequence is limited to the CDR3, 39 bases, with the frame set at the first base. V was cut back by 6 bases and J by 7 bases, leaving a gap of 10 bases between them. Sequences SNHLY (CDR1) and FYNNEI (CDR2) are obtained from the germline V gene. This sample was sequenced with an Illumina HiSeq 2500. Quantitative 5'-RACE with molecular barcodes was the method used to prepare the TCR beta libraries. Concerning the study's data processing: A new computational method based on a probabilistic model of VDJ rearrangement was used to identify disease-linked TCR variants. TCRdb reprocessed the public reads (quality trimming at Q25 with fastp, clone calling with MiXCR) and kept in-frame beta chains. Under each unique CDR3 protein, matching rows form one entry showing the most common genes and DNA. None of the V and J calls come from the authors' own analysis; TCRdb made them. The sample data list 750,000 to 850,000 distinct CDR3 sequences, and 10% to 15% of these were observed just once. Approximately 0.5% of the sample comes from the top ten.

Material for sequencing was blood, either unsorted or a sorted T cell fraction (not recorded which). The chain employs TRBV2 and TRBJ1-6; the D segment cannot be called with confidence. This TCR derives from a male donor with ankylosing spondylitis. This receptor carries the CDR3 CASRVLTNSPLHF. At the DNA level, the sequence is TGTGCCAGCAGGGTTTTAACGAATTCACCCCTCCACTTT.